This T cell receptor (beta chain) was retrieved from a study of shared clonotypes between healthy human individuals. Assay execution proceeded at the deep level. Some clones are missing from TCRdb's copy, which holds only in-frame ones; the method was immunoSEQ multiplex PCR. The repertoire holds roughly 2,000,000 clones, with 90% to 95% as singletons. Naive CD8 populations comprised CD45RO-negative cells positively selected for CCR7, excluding terminally differentiated effector memory CD45RA+ cells. This clone was counted between two and nine times. The sample consisted of naive CD8+ T cells from PBMCs. The TCR originated in a young man in good health. Some clones in this sample may be carry-over from other donors' samples.

The CDR3 coding sequence is TGTGCCAGCAGTTTAACCCCGGGACCACCAGAACAGCCCCAGCATTTT. This codes for CASSLTPGPPEQPQHF. V usage is TRBV28 and J usage is TRBJ1-5; a weak D match, TRBD1 (5 bases). Germline loops: CDR1 MDHEN, CDR2 SYDVKM. V was cut by 2 bases and J by 7 bases, with 18 bases left in between. There are 16 residues in the CDR3.